This is a list of T cell receptor beta chains from one sample in a study of T-cell memory formation after mild COVID-19. Via MiXCR, TCRdb re-called the 5' RACE reads, giving one row per CDR3 protein. The sample lists approximately 240,000 distinct CDR3 sequences; 15% to 20% were seen once. The sequenced material came from PBMCs or a T cell subset sorted from them (not recorded which). All receptors come from a young man who had mild COVID-19 (a few samples of this study predate the infection). Cell type and time point are not known. Both conserved end residues are part of each CDR3. D genes are given only for firm matches. Only part of the rows carry a size: once, few, many, or a class if the clone is expanded.

CDR3nt	CDR3aa	len	d_gene	abundance	v_gene	j_gene
TGTGCCAGCAGCACTCAGGAAAACACTGAAGCTTTCTTT	CASSTQENTEAFF	13	NA	NA	TRBV7-3	TRBJ1-1
TGTGCCAGCACTCCGGGGCGATTCTCCTACAATGAGCAGTTCTTC	CASTPGRFSYNEQFF	15	NA	NA	TRBV12-3/TRBV12-4	TRBJ2-1
TGTGCCAGCAGCTTCGGGGGGGACAGGAGCAATTCACCCCTCCACTTT	CASSFGGDRSNSPLHF	16	TRBD1	NA	TRBV7-9	TRBJ1-6
TGCGCCAGCAGCCACAGGGATGGGAACTATGGCTACACCTTC	CASSHRDGNYGYTF	14	NA	NA	TRBV4-3	TRBJ1-2
TGCAGCGCAAGCACAGGGGGAAATAATTCACCCCTCCACTTT	CSASTGGNNSPLHF	14	TRBD1	NA	TRBV29-1	TRBJ1-6
TGTGCCAGCAGCCTACCGGGACTTATGAACACTGAAGCTTTCTTT	CASSLPGLMNTEAFF	15	NA	NA	TRBV3-1	TRBJ1-1
TGTGCCAGCAGCTTGACCACAACGGAGACCCAGTACTTC	CASSLTTTETQYF	13	NA	many	TRBV7-7	TRBJ2-5
TGCGCCAGCAGCCAAGTCGGTTGGGGTCAGCCCCAGCATTTT	CASSQVGWGQPQHF	14	NA	few	TRBV4-3	TRBJ1-5
TGTGCCAGCAGCGTAGCGGGGGGTTTGCCGGGGCAAGAGACCCAGTACTTC	CASSVAGGLPGQETQYF	17	TRBD2	few	TRBV9	TRBJ2-5
TGTGCCAGTAGTAGGGGGACGGTGAACACCGGGGAGCTGTTTTTT	CASSRGTVNTGELFF	15	NA	NA	TRBV19	TRBJ2-2
TGCGCCAGCACCGTAGACGGAGCAAGGACGAACACTGAAGCTTTCTTT	CASTVDGARTNTEAFF	16	NA	many	TRBV5-1	TRBJ1-1
TGTGCCAGCAGCTCCGGTTCTACTAGCAATCAGCCCCAGCATTTT	CASSSGSTSNQPQHF	15	NA	few	TRBV7-9	TRBJ1-5
TGTGCCAGCAGTTTATCGGCAGGGGCCTATGGCTACACCTTC	CASSLSAGAYGYTF	14	NA	NA	TRBV12-3/TRBV12-4	TRBJ1-2
TGCGCCAGCAGCCAAGATCGGGTAGAGCCTAATGAGCAGTTCTTC	CASSQDRVEPNEQFF	15	NA	NA	TRBV4-1	TRBJ2-1
TGTGCCAGCAGTTTGATGCCTCCACCGGGGGAGACCCAGTACTTC	CASSLMPPPGETQYF	15	NA	few	TRBV27	TRBJ2-5
TGTGCCAGCTCACCCAGAGTGGACACTGAAGCTTTCTTT	CASSPRVDTEAFF	13	NA	NA	TRBV18	TRBJ1-1
TGTGCCAGCAGCGTAGCAGGGGATAACTATGGCTACACCTTC	CASSVAGDNYGYTF	14	NA	NA	TRBV9	TRBJ1-2
TGTGCCAGCAGCTTAAACCGCCGGGAGCTGTTTTTT	CASSLNRRELFF	12	NA	NA	TRBV11-2	TRBJ2-2
TGTGCCAGCAGCTTAAAAGGGGTCCGGGTCCTCAATGAAAAACTGTTTTTT	CASSLKGVRVLNEKLFF	17	NA	NA	TRBV11-2	TRBJ1-4
TGTGCCAGCAGTTTAATTTATGGGAGGGGGAACACTGAAGCTTTCTTT	CASSLIYGRGNTEAFF	16	NA	NA	TRBV12-3/TRBV12-4	TRBJ1-1
TGCAGTGCTAGGGAAGGGACAGGGAACTATGGCTACACCTTC	CSAREGTGNYGYTF	14	TRBD1	NA	TRBV20-1	TRBJ1-2
TGTGCCAGCAGCCCTAGGGTTGGGTATGAAAAACTGTTTTTT	CASSPRVGYEKLFF	14	NA	NA	TRBV7-2	TRBJ1-4
TGTGCCAGCAGTGTTTCCGGTTACAATGAGCAGTTCTTC	CASSVSGYNEQFF	13	NA	NA	TRBV2	TRBJ2-1
TGTGCCAGCAGTCCAAGTCCAGGGGGCACTGAAGCTTTCTTT	CASSPSPGGTEAFF	14	TRBD1	NA	TRBV12-3/TRBV12-4	TRBJ1-1
TGTGCCAGCTCACCAACGAAGGGGACCCAGTACTTC	CASSPTKGTQYF	12	NA	NA	TRBV18	TRBJ2-5
TGCGCCAGCAGCCACGAAGACAGGGGCCTCCCAGATACGCAGTATTTT	CASSHEDRGLPDTQYF	16	TRBD1	NA	TRBV4-1	TRBJ2-3
TGTGCTAGCAGCTTAAGAGACGCTCGAAGTAATGGGGAGCTGTTTTTT	CASSLRDARSNGELFF	16	NA	few	TRBV7-7	TRBJ2-2
TGTGCCAGCAGTACCACAACAGGGCTCCGTTCGGAGACCCAGTACTTC	CASSTTTGLRSETQYF	16	NA	few	TRBV12-3/TRBV12-4	TRBJ2-5
TGTGCCAGCAGCGCCCAGTGGGATACGCAGTATTTT	CASSAQWDTQYF	12	NA	few	TRBV5-6	TRBJ2-3
TGTGCCAGCAGCGGGGGCCCTAACTATGGCTACACCTTC	CASSGGPNYGYTF	13	NA	NA	TRBV5-5	TRBJ1-2
TGTGCCAGCAGCCAAGGGACGGGGAACACTGAAGCTTTCTTT	CASSQGTGNTEAFF	14	NA	NA	TRBV7-9	TRBJ1-1
TGTGCCAGCAGCCGGACAGCTCGCGGCCATGGCTACACCTTC	CASSRTARGHGYTF	14	NA	NA	TRBV6-2/TRBV6-3	TRBJ1-2
TGTGCCACCAGCAGAGATCCCGGGGGACAGCGGTTAAAGGTCCATGAGCAGTTCTTC	CATSRDPGGQRLKVHEQFF	19	NA	NA	TRBV15	TRBJ2-1
TGCAGTGCTAAGGGGGGGGTTAATGAGGAAAAACTGTTTTTT	CSAKGGVNEEKLFF	14	NA	NA	TRBV20-1	TRBJ1-4
TGTGCCAGCAGCTCCTCTAGCGGGGGGGAGGTGGAGACCCAGTACTTC	CASSSSSGGEVETQYF	16	TRBD2	NA	TRBV5-6	TRBJ2-5
TGTGCCAGCAGTTTAAATGGCGGGGAGCTGTTTTTT	CASSLNGGELFF	12	NA	NA	TRBV28	TRBJ2-2
TGTGCCAGCAGCCCATCGGGGGCCAGAGATACGCAGTATTTT	CASSPSGARDTQYF	14	NA	NA	TRBV9	TRBJ2-3
TGTGCCAGCAGCGACGTCTGGGTTTTAACAGATACGCAGTATTTT	CASSDVWVLTDTQYF	15	NA	many	TRBV7-9	TRBJ2-3
TGCAGTGCAAACCCACCAGGGGACACTGAAGCTTTCTTT	CSANPPGDTEAFF	13	NA	few	TRBV20-1	TRBJ1-1
TGTGCCAGCAGCACCCAGACAGGAGACACTGAAGCTTTCTTT	CASSTQTGDTEAFF	14	NA	NA	TRBV7-2	TRBJ1-1
TGTGCCAGCTCACAAGCGACGGACAACTATGGCTACACCTTC	CASSQATDNYGYTF	14	NA	few	TRBV18	TRBJ1-2
TGCGCCAGCAGTGACTCCAGGGCGGAAAAACTGTTTTTT	CASSDSRAEKLFF	13	NA	few	TRBV10-2	TRBJ1-4
TGTGCCAGCAGTCGACAGCCAAGAGGTGTCCAGTACTTC	CASSRQPRGVQYF	13	NA	many	TRBV12-3/TRBV12-4	TRBJ2-5
TGCGCCAGCAGCTCCGACGCCGGACAGGGGGCTGAGACCCAGTACTTC	CASSSDAGQGAETQYF	16	TRBD1	few	TRBV5-1	TRBJ2-5
TGTGCCAGCACCAGACTAGCCGGCACAGATACGCAGTATTTT	CASTRLAGTDTQYF	14	TRBD2	few	TRBV11-2	TRBJ2-3
TGTGCCAGCAGCTTGGTTAGCGGGGTGAACACCGGGGAGCTGTTTTTT	CASSLVSGVNTGELFF	16	TRBD2	few	TRBV5-4	TRBJ2-2
TGCGCCAGCAGCTTGCTCTCTTCCAATGAGCAGTTCTTC	CASSLLSSNEQFF	13	NA	NA	TRBV5-1	TRBJ2-1
TGTGCCAGCAGCGTAGCTGGGCGGCCTTCGAACCCGGGGGAGCAGTACTTC	CASSVAGRPSNPGEQYF	17	NA	few	TRBV9	TRBJ2-7
TGCGCCAGCAGCTCTACAGCCCTAGCGACTGGGGCCAACGTCCTGACTTTC	CASSSTALATGANVLTF	17	NA	few	TRBV5-1	TRBJ2-6
TGCGCCAGCAGCCAAGGCGTGGGCGCAGGCTATGGCTACACCTTC	CASSQGVGAGYGYTF	15	NA	few	TRBV4-3	TRBJ1-2
TGTGCCAGCAGCCGAGGGACAGGCAATCAGCCCCAGCATTTT	CASSRGTGNQPQHF	14	TRBD1	NA	TRBV6-5	TRBJ1-5
TGTGCCAGCAGTCCCCGACAGGTGAGCTCCTACGAGCAGTACTTC	CASSPRQVSSYEQYF	15	NA	NA	TRBV6-5	TRBJ2-7
TGCGCCAGCAGCCTTGAAGGGGCCCCCTCCGGGGAGCTGTTTTTT	CASSLEGAPSGELFF	15	NA	few	TRBV5-1	TRBJ2-2